These 13 T cell receptor beta chains came from one sample sequenced in a study of T cell clonality in common variable immunodeficiency. Sequencing used immunoSEQ multiplex PCR; TCRdb keeps in-frame clones, though not all of them. The profile covers about 39,000 clones, none occurring a single time. The sample consisted of peripheral blood mononuclear cells. These receptors came from a person aged 18 to 75 in good health.

This clone was counted ten times or more. Coverage ceases 3 residues before the CDR3 finishes, and the germline J gene fills in the end. The rearrangement uses TRBV29-1 and TRBJ2-7; D could derive from TRBD1 or TRBD2 (5 bases each). The germline V gene encodes CDR1 SQVTM and CDR2 ANQGSEA. Trimming left V 5 bases short and J 0 bases short, with 20 bases between. The CDR3 extends over 16 amino acids. The CDR3 spells CSVRLRGRPFSYEQYF. Incomplete CDR3 DNA: TGCAGCGTTCGGTTGAGGGGCAGGCCATTCTCCTACGAG.

This clone has more than one count but fewer than ten. The CDR3 end lies 3 residues beyond the end of the read and is filled in from the germline J gene. The V gene is TRBV6-2 or TRBV6-3, the J gene TRBJ2-3; D perhaps matches TRBD1 (6 bases). Germline-derived CDR1 and CDR2 are MNHEY and SVGEGT. This CDR3 contains 14 residues. Partial CDR3 DNA: TGTGCCAGCCAAAACCTGGGGGCCGGAGAGACG. Translating gives CASQNLGAGET. The full CDR3 reads CASQNLGAGETQYF.

In its sample, this clone was seen many times. The read falls 3 residues short of the CDR3 end, and the missing part is taken from the germline J gene. The rearrangement uses TRBV5-1 and TRBJ2-2; 7 nucleotides match TRBD2. CDR1 is SGHRS, CDR2 YFSETQ, per germline. This CDR3 spans 14 amino acids. CDR3 residues: CASTRGGIDEKLFF. The DNA read from the CDR3 is TGCGCCAGCACTAGGGGAGGGATCGATGAAAAG.

This clone was observed at least ten times. The CDR3 extends 3 residues past the end of the read, so its final part is completed from the germline J gene. The chain is built from TRBV7-8 and TRBJ2-7; D is unresolved. CDR3 length equals 14 residues. The V end lost 5 bases, the J end lost 3 bases, and 14 bases lay between the germline ends. Germline V gene lookup returns CDR1 SGHVS and CDR2 FQNEAQ. This chain's CDR3 is CASSAGYPVYEQYF. The covered CDR3 bases are TGTGCCAGCAGCGCCGGGTACCCAGTCTACGAG. The full variable domain, in which reference TRBV7-8 and TRBJ2-7 provide the parts outside the CDR3, is GAGVSQSPRYKVAKRGQDVALRCDPISGHVSLFWYQQALGQGPEFLTYFQNEAQLDKSGLPSDRFFAERPEGSVSTLKIQRTQQEDSAVYLCASSAGYPVYEQYFGPGTRLTVT.

This clone was observed at least ten times. Read data end 3 residues before the CDR3 end; the end is taken from the germline J gene. The chain carries TRBV19 and TRBJ2-3; TRBD2 aligns across 13 bases. Trimming took 4 bases from V and 5 from J; bases not matched to a gene: 9. Looked up from germline, CDR1 is LNHDA and CDR2 is SQIVND (reference sequence). The CDR3 length is 17 residues. This CDR3 is CASSTRGLAGVGDTQYF. The covered CDR3 bases are TGTGCCAGTAGTACCCGTGGACTAGCGGGAGTCGGAGATACG.

This clone was observed a handful of times. The observed sequence ends 3 residues before the CDR3 terminus, with the missing tail filled in from the germline J gene. The chain employs TRBV19 and TRBJ2-7, with 7 positions matching TRBD2. The germline V gene encodes CDR1 LNHDA and CDR2 SQIVND (reference sequence). The CDR3 has 15 amino acids. V shed 5 bases, J shed 6 bases, and the junction held 13 bases outside the gene matches. CDR3 region: CASSQPRTRGIEQYF. The sequenced CDR3 bases are TGTGCCAGTAGTCAACCCCGGACTAGGGGTATCGAG.

Notes on this clone: The read stops 3 residues short of the end of the CDR3; the missing end is completed from the germline J gene. The chain employs TRBV18 and TRBJ2-7; 10 nucleotides match TRBD2. CDR3 length: 16 amino acids. Trimming took 1 base from V and 5 from J; bases not matched to a gene: 8. CDR1 KGHSH and CDR2 LQKENI come from the germline V gene. CDR3 DNA, as far as it was read: TGTGCCAGCTCACCACTCGGGCTAGCGGGAGTTAACGAG. Residues: CASSPLGLAGVNE. The entire CDR3 protein reads CASSPLGLAGVNEQYF.

There are many counts of this clone. The observed sequence ends 3 residues before the CDR3 terminus, with the missing tail filled in from the germline J gene. The V gene is TRBV19, the J gene TRBJ1-1, with a weak D call TRBD1 (5 bases). V was cut by 7 bases and J by 4 bases, with 16 bases left in between. CDR1 and CDR2 (germline): LNHDA, SQIVND (reference sequence). The CDR3 covers 14 residues. CDR3 residues: CASTNEGLSTEAFF. CDR3 DNA, as far as it was read: TGTGCCAGTACCAATGAGGGGTTATCCACTGAA.

This clone has ten or more counts. The CDR3 extends 3 residues past the end of the read, so its final part is completed from the germline J gene. V and J are TRBV6-2 or TRBV6-3 and TRBJ2-1; perhaps TRBD2 as D (5 bases). V lost 4 bases, J lost 8 bases, and 15 bases lay in between. Germline CDR1 reads MNHEY; CDR2 reads SVGEGT. The CDR3 is made up of 14 amino acids. CDR3 DNA, as far as it was read: TGTGCCAGCAGTTCCGTACTAGTGGTCCATGAG. Its translation: CASSSVLVVHE. The complete CDR3 sequence is CASSSVLVVHEQFF.

This clone was observed many times. The read finishes 3 residues shy of the CDR3 end, and the germline J gene is used to complete it. This rearrangement joins TRBV7-6 to TRBJ2-3, with D tentatively TRBD2 (5 bases). This CDR3 is built from 14 residues. CDR1 is SGHVS and CDR2 is FNYEAQ in the germline V gene. Trimming removed 0 bases from V and 4 bases from J, with 8 bases in between. The sequenced CDR3 bases are TGTGCCAGCAGCTTAGCGGCGGGCCCAGATACG. Protein product: CASSLAAGPDT. The full-length CDR3 reads as CASSLAAGPDTQYF.

As to this clone: The read comes to an end 3 residues before the CDR3 does, leaving the germline J gene to fill in the end. The V call is TRBV19, the J call TRBJ2-2; maybe TRBD2 (6 bases). V gave up 6 bases and J gave up 2 bases, with 16 bases separating them. The CDR3 sequence is 16 residues long. CDR1 LNHDA and CDR2 SQIVND come from the germline V gene (reference sequence). Incomplete CDR3 DNA: TGTGCCAGTAGGGGGACTGGCCATGCCAACACCGGGGAG. It specifies CASRGTGHANTGE. The CDR3 reads in full as CASRGTGHANTGELFF.

Only a few counts were recorded for this clone. The read is 3 residues too short to cover the CDR3 end, so that end is filled in from the germline J gene. V gene TRBV5-8 combines with J gene TRBJ2-7; 7 bases agree with TRBD1. CDR3 size: 14 residues. Germline V gives CDR1 SGHTS, CDR2 YDEGEE. V shed 4 bases and J 0 bases; nucleotides not matched to a gene: 4. Here the CDR3 reads CASSKRTGSYEQYF. CDR3 DNA (partial): TGTGCCAGCAGCAAGCGGACAGGCTCCTACGAG.

This clone was recorded at least ten times. CDR3 DNA, as far as it was read: TGCGCCAGCAGCTTCGAGAGGGGGCAGGCCGGGGCCAACGTC. Protein: CASSFERGQAGANV. The full CDR3 sequence reads CASSFERGQAGANVLTF. The chain uses TRBV5-1 and TRBJ2-6, with 7 bases that match TRBD1. The CDR3 end falls 3 residues outside the read, so it is completed with the germline J gene. This CDR3 is built from 17 residues. Trimming took 2 bases from V and 4 from J; bases not matched to a gene: 9. Germline values: CDR1 SGHRS, CDR2 YFSETQ.